This is a list of T cell receptor beta chains from one sample in a study of shared clonotypes between healthy human individuals. Measured with immunoSEQ multiplex PCR; TCRdb has only the in-frame clones, and not every one. Of 2 million to 2.5 million clones listed, over 85% are singletons. Sequencing was performed on naive CD4+ T cells sorted from blood. The receptor set was obtained from a man younger than 30 in good health. The CDR3 runs from the conserved cysteine through the conserved F or W. The order of the fields is clone size, V gene, D gene, J gene, CDR3 protein. D genes are given only for firm matches. The size of a clone is reported for some rows only, either as once, few or many, or as a class for expanded clones.

.	TRBV7-9	.	TRBJ2-5	CASSFRTGEETQYF
once	TRBV5-1	TRBD1	TRBJ2-3	CASSWETGKVTDTQYF
once	TRBV5-1	TRBD1	TRBJ1-6	CASSKNRGGSYNSPLHF
.	TRBV5-1	.	TRBJ2-5	CASSRPTPTYQETQYF
.	TRBV5-1	.	TRBJ2-5	CASSPVAGQETQYF
.	TRBV18	.	TRBJ2-3	CASSPGLGHTDTQYF
.	TRBV7-9	.	TRBJ2-2	CASSLGQAGAAGELFF
.	TRBV27	.	TRBJ1-1	CASSLLATFRTEAFF
.	TRBV7-2	.	TRBJ2-7	CASSRRGWTAVGYDEQYF
.	TRBV25-1	.	TRBJ2-5	CASSEETQYF
.	TRBV6-1	.	TRBJ2-3	CASSNSGTYTYF
.	TRBV11-2	TRBD1	TRBJ2-3	CASSLDLDRVFPGTDTQYF
.	TRBV2	.	TRBJ1-2	CASSQGSDYGYTF
.	TRBV10-3	TRBD2	TRBJ2-5	CAIGLAGVETQYF
.	TRBV11-2	TRBD1	TRBJ2-7	CASSLERTGSEQYF
once	TRBV19	.	TRBJ2-2	CASSDQPTRVTGELFF
.	TRBV19	.	TRBJ1-1	CASSLRDGNTEAFF
.	TRBV28	.	TRBJ1-6	CASRSRVLYNSPLHF
.	TRBV6-1	.	TRBJ1-5	CAILGGPNQPQHF
.	TRBV6-5	.	TRBJ1-5	CASSYEADQPQHF